This is a list of T cell receptor beta chains from one sample in a study of OX40 agonist ivuxolimab in advanced cancers. TCRdb keeps only in-frame clones here, not all; method: immunoSEQ multiplex PCR. The data contain around 15,000 clones, around 80% of them singletons. This sample comprised CD4+ or CD8+ T cells sorted from blood, obtained in a trial of the OX40 agonist ivuxolimab. The receptors originated from an adult with an advanced solid tumor such as melanoma, head and neck, liver or kidney cancer. CDR3s include the opening cysteine and the closing phenylalanine or tryptophan.

v_call	cdr3_aa
TRBV18	CASSTIPGPSSGNTIYF
TRBV5-1	CASSLGPSGEQYF
TRBV5-1	CASSLTTSGFQETQYF
TRBV28	CASSREQGIYQPQHF
TRBV10-2	CASSEGRSYNEQFF
TRBV27	CASSTTGTSVYEQYF
TRBV6-5	CASSPGTTSEQFF
TRBV4-2	CASSQDSGADIQYF
TRBV19	CASSWGQEGTQYF
TRBV28	CASTLRSSYNEQFF
TRBV28	CASSHDRARNYGYTF
TRBV5-1	CASSLDVANTGELFF
TRBV5-6	CASSWTGLTKNIQYF
TRBV19	CASSIAPASGSETQYF
TRBV5-4	CASSLDTGGSQKLFF
TRBV7-2	CASSSPGTGTGELFF
TRBV6-8	CASTGETQYF
TRBV25-1	CASSDFGGTTTGELFF
TRBV11-2	CASSRLTGLVGNTIYF
TRBV30	CAWTMGLVGADTQYF
TRBV7-2	CASSLNSDYEQYF
TRBV7-8	CASLRSANTEAFF
TRBV25-1	CASSEAWPQDEKLFF
TRBV5-1	CASSSLAGGPREQFF
TRBV5-7	CASSLYANTEAFF
TRBV5-1	CASSLGGGAGRNTIYF